This TCR beta chain was profiled in a study of blood T cell repertoires in COVID-19. As for the study in general: The United States, Italy and Spain were the sources of the acute and convalescent COVID-19 samples.

The CDR3 extends over 13 amino acids. Trimming pared 1 base from V and 4 bases from J, leaving 8 bases between. Germline V gives CDR1 SGHVS, CDR2 FNYEAQ. Profiling relied on immunoSEQ multiplex PCR, and the TCRdb table lists in-frame clones only, not all of them. The top ten hold around 9.3% of the sample, which has 100,000 or so clones, about four fifths seen once. Sequenced sample: peripheral blood. V and J are TRBV7-6 and TRBJ2-7; a possible D gene is TRBD1 (6 bases). This clonotype was obtained from a human donor in a cohort sampled during active COVID-19. CDR3 sequence: CASSLGQEYEQYF. CDR3 DNA sequence: TGTGCCAGCAGCTTAGGACAGGAGTACGAGCAGTACTTC. The complete variable domain, with remaining parts taken from reference TRBV7-6 and TRBJ2-7, reads GAGVSQSPRYKVTKRGQDVALRCDPISGHVSLYWYRQALGQGPEFLTYFNYEAQQDKSGLPNDRFSAERPEGSISTLTIQRTEQRDSAMYRCASSLGQEYEQYFGPGTRLTVT.